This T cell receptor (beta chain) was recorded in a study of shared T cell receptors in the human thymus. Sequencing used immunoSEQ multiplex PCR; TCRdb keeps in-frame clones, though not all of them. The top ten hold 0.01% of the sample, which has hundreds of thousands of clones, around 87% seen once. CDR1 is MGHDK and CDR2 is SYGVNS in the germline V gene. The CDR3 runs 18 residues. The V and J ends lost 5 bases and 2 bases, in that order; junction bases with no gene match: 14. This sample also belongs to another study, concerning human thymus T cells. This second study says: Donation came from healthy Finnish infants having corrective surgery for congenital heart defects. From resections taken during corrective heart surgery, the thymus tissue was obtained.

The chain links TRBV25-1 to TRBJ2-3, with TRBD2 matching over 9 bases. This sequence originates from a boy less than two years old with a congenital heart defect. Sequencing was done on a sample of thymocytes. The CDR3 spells CASSPILPGLAHTDTQYF. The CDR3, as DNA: TGTGCCAGCAGTCCAATACTGCCGGGACTAGCCCACACAGATACGCAGTATTTT.